A single sample is the source of the 28 T cell receptor beta chains below, sequenced in a study of blood T cell repertoires in COVID-19. Only in-frame clones appear in the TCRdb table, and some are missing; sequencing was by immunoSEQ multiplex PCR. The table has around 120,000 clones, around 76% seen once. The source material was peripheral blood. The receptors were gathered from a man aged 65-85 years with acute or convalescent COVID-19.

The chain employs TRBV6-2 or TRBV6-3 and TRBJ1-4; D perhaps matches TRBD1 (6 bases). The CDR3 runs 17 residues. Trimming pared 5 bases from V and 9 bases from J, leaving 25 bases between. Germline lookup yields CDR1 MNHEY and CDR2 SVGEGT. CDR3 in DNA: TGTGCCAGCAGTGACCCCCCGTTTGGGGGGGCGAATCAAAAACTGTTTTTT. This encodes CASSDPPFGGANQKLFF.

The chain recombines TRBV9 with TRBJ2-2; 7 bases agree with TRBD2. This CDR3 spans 16 amino acids. With 4 bases clipped from V and 0 bases from J, the junction kept 6 bases outside the gene matches. The V gene's germline CDR1 is SGDLS and CDR2 YYNGEE. The chain's CDR3 is CASSPRAGANTGELFF. CDR3 nucleotide sequence: TGTGCCAGCAGCCCGCGTGCGGGGGCGAACACCGGGGAGCTGTTTTTT.

Written as DNA, the CDR3 is TGTGCCAGCATCCCGTGGGGGACAGGGGGCAGCGGGGAGCTGTTTTTT. As protein: CASIPWGTGGSGELFF. The rearrangement joins TRBV7-2 to TRBJ2-2; the match to TRBD1 covers 12 bases. Germline CDR1 reads SGHTA; CDR2 reads FQGNSA. The V gene end was trimmed by 7 bases and the J gene end by 7 bases; junction bases not matched to a gene: 10. The CDR3 sequence is 16 residues long.

V gene TRBV29-1 combines with J gene TRBJ1-2; D not certain. The CDR3 has 13 residues. Germline loops: CDR1 SQVTM, CDR2 ANQGSEA. V lost 7 bases and J 6 bases, leaving 18 bases between the germline ends. The CDR3 protein is CSARGAAEDGYTF. The CDR3, as DNA: TGCAGCGCTCGCGGCGCCGCGGAGGATGGCTACACCTTC.

The chain recombines TRBV12-3 or TRBV12-4 with TRBJ1-1; D is possibly TRBD1 (5 bases). CDR3 length equals 13 residues. Deletions cut 4 bases from V and 0 bases from J, with 6 bases between. The CDR3: CASSWGMNTEAFF. CDR3 bases: TGTGCCAGCAGTTGGGGCATGAACACTGAAGCTTTCTTT.

The gene calls are TRBV7-9 and TRBJ2-6; 7 bases align to TRBD1. The germline CDR1 and CDR2 sequences are SEHNR and FQNEAQ (reference sequence). The V and J ends lost 4 bases and 0 bases, in that order; junction bases with no gene match: 9. This CDR3 is 18 amino acids long. The CDR3 here is CASSSTGRSLSGANVLTF. CDR3 DNA sequence: TGTGCCAGCAGCTCGACAGGGAGAAGTCTCTCTGGGGCCAACGTCCTGACTTTC. Filled out from reference TRBV7-9 and TRBJ2-6, the complete variable domain reads DTGVSQNPRHKITKRGQNVTFRCDPISEHNRLYWYRQTLGQGPEFLTYFQNEAQLEKSRLLSDRFSAERPKGSFSTLEIQRTEQGDSAMYLCASSSTGRSLSGANVLTFGAGSRLTVL.

This clone has more than one count but fewer than ten. This chain uses TRBV9 with TRBJ1-6; D may be TRBD1 (6 bases). This CDR3 is 16 amino acids long. Germline CDR1 and CDR2: SGDLS and YYNGEE. Trimming took off 2 bases at V and 14 bases at J, with 23 bases between the two ends. The CDR3 DNA follows: TGTGCCAGCAGCGTTGCAGCTCTGGCGGGGGCTGGAACCCTCCACTTT. It is translated as CASSVAALAGAGTLHF.

This rearrangement joins TRBV21-1 to TRBJ1-1. TRBV21-1 is a recognized pseudogene. This CDR3 has 20 residues. The CDR3 protein is CASSNFRAQLTGGPNTEAFF. CDR3 nucleotide sequence: TGTGCCAGCAGCAACTTCCGGGCCCAATTAACTGGAGGCCCGAACACTGAAGCTTTCTTT.

The rearrangement joins TRBV7-2 to TRBJ1-2; 9 positions agree with TRBD1. There are 18 residues in the CDR3. Looked up from germline, CDR1 is SGHTA and CDR2 is FQGNSA. Trimming removed 5 bases from V and 2 bases from J; junction bases left unmatched: 15. CDR3 amino acids: CASSLGGAGTGTNYGYTF. CDR3 DNA: TGTGCCAGCAGCCTTGGGGGCGCGGGGACAGGGACCAACTATGGCTACACCTTC.

The J gene is TRBJ1-1, the V gene TRBV3-1 (or the pseudogene TRBV3-2); D not certain. This CDR3 has 14 amino acids. Trimming stripped 1 base from V and 5 bases from J, with 11 bases between. CDR1 is LGHDT and CDR2 is YNNKEL in the germline V gene (reference sequence). CDR3 in amino acids: CASSQVFDGTEAFF. CDR3 DNA: TGTGCCAGCAGCCAAGTTTTCGACGGGACTGAAGCTTTCTTT.

This clone has a single count. The CDR3: CATSGPRDRYQPQHF. Written as DNA, the CDR3 is TGTGCCACCAGCGGGCCTCGGGACAGATATCAGCCCCAGCATTTT. The chain has TRBV15 and TRBJ1-5, with 7 bases matching TRBD1. The CDR3 runs to 15 residues. Germline values: CDR1 LNHNV, CDR2 YYDKDF (reference sequence). Trimming removed 5 bases from V and 5 bases from J; junction bases left unmatched: 9.

The chain carries TRBV3-1 (or the pseudogene TRBV3-2) and TRBJ2-7, with 8 bases lining up with TRBD2. This CDR3 comprises 15 residues. V was pared by 2 bases and J by 3 bases, with 6 bases of the junction left unmatched. Germline assignment: CDR1 LGHDT and CDR2 YNNKEL (reference sequence). CDR3 sequence (DNA): TGTGCCAGCAGCCAACGGGGGGGGGCCCTCTACGAGCAGTACTTC. Protein: CASSQRGGALYEQYF.

The chain combines TRBV5-5 with TRBJ1-2; D may be TRBD1 (6 bases). The CDR3 is 15 residues long. The V end was cut by 4 bases, the J end by 6 bases, with 19 bases between. Germline-derived CDR1 and CDR2 are SGHKS and YYEKEE (reference sequence). The CDR3 sequence is CASSPGSRGFHGYTF. The DNA for the CDR3 is TGTGCCAGCAGCCCAGGCAGTAGGGGGTTCCATGGCTACACCTTC. Full variable domain (remainder filled in from reference TRBV5-5 and TRBJ1-2): DAGVTQSPTHLIKTRGQQVTLRCSPISGHKSVSWYQQVLGQGPQFIFQYYEKEERGRGNFPDRFSARQFPNYSSELNVNALLLGDSALYLCASSPGSRGFHGYTFGSGTRLTVV.

The chain joins TRBV7-9 to TRBJ2-1, with a tentative D call TRBD1 (8 bases). The CDR3 covers 14 residues. Germline loops: CDR1 SEHNR, CDR2 FQNEAQ (reference sequence). Trimming removed 5 bases at V and 9 bases at J, with 17 bases between. CDR3: CASSRRTGGVEQFF. CDR3 nucleotide sequence: TGTGCCAGCAGCCGAAGAACAGGGGGGGTTGAGCAGTTCTTC.

The chain links TRBV9 to TRBJ2-2, with no clear D. The CDR3 has 14 amino acids. The germline V gene has CDR1 SGDLS and CDR2 YYNGEE. Between the trimmed V and J ends, which lost 5 bases and 0 bases, there was a span of 8 bases. In DNA form, the CDR3 reads TGTGCCAGCAGGTACACCCCGAACACCGGGGAGCTGTTTTTT. It yields the protein CASRYTPNTGELFF.

This chain connects TRBV11-2 to TRBJ1-2; TRBD1 agrees at 8 bases. The CDR3 has 13 residues. Germline loops: CDR1 SGHAT, CDR2 FQNNGV. The junction had 4 bases not matched to a gene; V was cut back by 3 bases and J by 7 bases. The CDR3: CASSLTGDSGYTF. CDR3 bases: TGTGCCAGCAGCTTGACAGGGGATTCTGGCTACACCTTC.

The chain links TRBV2 to TRBJ1-4, with 12 bases aligning to TRBD1. Germline CDR1 reads SNHLY; CDR2 reads FYNNEI. This CDR3 comprises 13 residues. With V trimmed by 10 bases and J by 12 bases, 9 bases remained unmatched. For the CDR3, the DNA is TGTGCCACCACCGGGACAGGGGGCACCGAACTGTTTTTT. Amino acids: CATTGTGGTELFF.

With respect to this clone: At one end the junction does not follow the germline gene, possibly because of a read error. This chain uses TRBV2 with TRBJ2-5, with 9 bases matching TRBD2. The germline gives CDR1 SNHLY, CDR2 FYNNEI. The CDR3 is made up of 13 amino acids. CDR3 sequence: CAAGGLAGETQYF. CDR3 DNA: TGCGCAGCAGGAGGGCTAGCGGGGGAGACCCAGTACTTC.

The chain employs TRBV7-3 and TRBJ2-3; D perhaps matches TRBD2 (7 bases). This CDR3 contains 15 residues. Trimming took off 6 bases at V and 1 base at J, with 14 bases between the two ends. The germline V gene encodes CDR1 SGHTA and CDR2 FQGTGA. This chain's CDR3 is CASSVAGAGTDTQYF. Here the CDR3 DNA reads TGTGCCAGCAGTGTGGCGGGGGCCGGCACAGATACGCAGTATTTT.

This clone was seen only a few times. The rearrangement links TRBV5-1 to TRBJ1-1; D remains ambiguous. Germline CDR1 SGHRS, CDR2 YFSETQ. The CDR3 is 14 amino acids. The germline V and J ends were trimmed by 0 bases and 6 bases, with 12 bases remaining between them. The CDR3 here is CASSLDAGGPEAFF. In DNA, the CDR3 is TGCGCCAGCAGCTTGGATGCAGGCGGGCCTGAAGCTTTCTTT.

This sequence joins TRBV9 and TRBJ2-7; TRBD1 agrees at 7 bases. The CDR3 is made up of 14 amino acids. After removal of 3 bases from V and 3 bases from J, the junction contained 6 bases not matched to a gene. Germline lookup yields CDR1 SGDLS and CDR2 YYNGEE. The CDR3 sequence is CASSAGQSFYEQYF. For the CDR3, the DNA is TGTGCCAGCAGCGCGGGACAGAGTTTCTACGAGCAGTACTTC.

The chain joins TRBV13 to TRBJ1-2; 9 positions match TRBD1. The CDR3 totals 15 residues. Per the germline V gene, CDR1 is PRHDT and CDR2 is FYEKMQ (reference sequence). The V segment lost 5 bases and the J segment 1 base; nucleotides outside the gene matches: 5. CDR3 region: CASSAAGQGNYGYTF. The CDR3, as DNA: TGTGCCAGCAGCGCGGCGGGACAGGGTAACTATGGCTACACCTTC.

The CDR3 region has the DNA TGTGCCATCGGCCCCCGACAGGGGGCCAATGAGCAGTTCTTC. Its protein product is CAIGPRQGANEQFF. The rearrangement uses TRBV10-3 and TRBJ2-1; 10 nucleotides align to TRBD1. Germline CDR1 is ENHRY and CDR2 is SYGVKD. V lost 8 bases and J lost 6; bases outside the gene matches: 7. The CDR3 covers 14 residues.

A note on this clone: Since a much larger clone is just one base distant, this may be a read error. This CDR3 reads CANSQDFNSRDTQYF. The DNA for the CDR3 is TGCGCCAACAGCCAAGATTTTAACAGCCGAGATACGCAGTATTTT. The chain has TRBV4-3 and TRBJ2-3, with D unclear. Germline V lookup: CDR1 LGHNA, CDR2 YSLEER. This CDR3 has 15 residues.

The chain carries TRBV19 and TRBJ1-1, with a weak D call TRBD1 (6 bases). The V and J ends lost 7 bases and 1 base respectively, with 13 bases between them. Germline assignment: CDR1 LNHDA and CDR2 SQIVND (reference sequence). The CDR3 has 14 residues. The CDR3 reads CASTIQGTNTEAFF. DNA of the CDR3: TGTGCCAGTACCATCCAGGGGACGAACACTGAAGCTTTCTTT.

The J gene is TRBJ2-2, the V gene TRBV7-2; D may be TRBD2 (7 bases). The V gene's germline CDR1 is SGHTA and CDR2 FQGNSA. This CDR3 region has 15 residues. V shed 0 bases and J shed 5 bases, with 10 bases lying between them. The CDR3, as DNA: TGTGCCAGCAGCTTAGCGGGGGGGCCTACCGGGGAGCTGTTTTTT. Residues: CASSLAGGPTGELFF.

CDR3 sequence: CASSHFDNLEAFF. The DNA for the CDR3 is TGTGCCAGCAGCCACTTCGACAACCTTGAAGCTTTCTTT. The rearrangement links TRBV6-2 or TRBV6-3 to TRBJ1-1; D unclear. V was clipped by 6 bases and J by 7 bases, with 15 bases between them. This CDR3 spans 13 amino acids. Germline loops: CDR1 MNHEY, CDR2 SVGEGT.

The chain couples TRBV5-1 to TRBJ2-5; no definite D call. V lost 1 base and J lost 0, with 7 bases in between. Germline V gene lookup returns CDR1 SGHRS and CDR2 YFSETQ. The CDR3 extends over 14 amino acids. In DNA, the CDR3 is TGCGCCAGCAGCTTGACACGAAACCAAGAGACCCAGTACTTC. Amino acid sequence: CASSLTRNQETQYF.